Listed here is a single T cell receptor (beta chain). Antigen specificity is unknown. From germline, CDR1 is DFQATT and CDR2 SNEGSKA (reference sequence). This CDR3 spans 18 amino acids. V was cut by 0 bases and J by 8 bases, with 26 bases left in between. The data belong to a study of CD8 T cells in Susac syndrome. CD8+ and CD4+ T cells from blood underwent TCR beta sequencing. Negative isolation was used for CD8+ and CD4+ T cells and FACS enrichment for TEMRA cells. Random hexamers were used to reverse transcribe roughly 0.45 to 1 ug of RNA. A multiplex approach, immunoSEQ multiplex PCR, amplified TCR beta CDR3 across 54 Vbeta and 13 Jbeta. TCRdb itself ran the immunoSEQ multiplex PCR reads through MiXCR, one entry per CDR3 protein. The data show under 200,000 distinct CDR3 sequences, roughly 95% seen once. Points from the study as a whole: The authors acknowledged that their TCR sequencing and HLA analysis involved a relatively small number of individuals.

The rearrangement links TRBV20-1 to TRBJ2-1, with D perhaps matching TRBD2 (5 bases). The TCR sequence derives from a human donor with multiple sclerosis. Sequencing input: CD8+ T cells from PBMCs. CDR3 loop: CSARDPEGGYIPIDEQFF. In nucleotides, the CDR3 is TGCAGTGCTAGAGATCCCGAGGGTGGCTACATTCCCATCGATGAGCAGTTCTTC.